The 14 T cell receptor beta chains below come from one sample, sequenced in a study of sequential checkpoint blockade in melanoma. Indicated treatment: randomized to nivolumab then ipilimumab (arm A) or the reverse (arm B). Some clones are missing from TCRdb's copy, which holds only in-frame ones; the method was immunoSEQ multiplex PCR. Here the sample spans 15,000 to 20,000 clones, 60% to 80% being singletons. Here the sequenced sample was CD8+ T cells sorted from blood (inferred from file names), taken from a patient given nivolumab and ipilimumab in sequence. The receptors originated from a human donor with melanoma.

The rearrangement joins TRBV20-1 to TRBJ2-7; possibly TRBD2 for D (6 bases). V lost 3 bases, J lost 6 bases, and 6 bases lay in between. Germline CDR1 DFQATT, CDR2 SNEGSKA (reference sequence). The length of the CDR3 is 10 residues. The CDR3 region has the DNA TGCAGTGCTAGTAGCGGCGAGCAGTACTTC. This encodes CSASSGEQYF.

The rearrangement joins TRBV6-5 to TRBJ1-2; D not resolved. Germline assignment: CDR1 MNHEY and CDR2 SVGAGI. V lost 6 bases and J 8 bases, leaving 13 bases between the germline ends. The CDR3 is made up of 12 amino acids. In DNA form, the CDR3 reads TGTGCCAGCAGCGTCGCAGGCGCCGGCTACACCTTC. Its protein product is CASSVAGAGYTF.

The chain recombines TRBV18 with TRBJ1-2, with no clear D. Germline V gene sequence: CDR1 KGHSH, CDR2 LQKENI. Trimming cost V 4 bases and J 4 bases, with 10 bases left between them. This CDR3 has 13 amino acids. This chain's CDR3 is CASSLDGSYGYTF. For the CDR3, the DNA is TGTGCCAGCTCACTTGACGGGAGCTATGGCTACACCTTC.

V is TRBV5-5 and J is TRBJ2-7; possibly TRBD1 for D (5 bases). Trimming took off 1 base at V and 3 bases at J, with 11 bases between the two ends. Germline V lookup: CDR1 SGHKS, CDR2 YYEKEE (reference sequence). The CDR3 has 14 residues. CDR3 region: CASSLSAGHYEQYF. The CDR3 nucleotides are TGTGCCAGCAGCTTGTCGGCAGGACACTACGAGCAGTACTTC.

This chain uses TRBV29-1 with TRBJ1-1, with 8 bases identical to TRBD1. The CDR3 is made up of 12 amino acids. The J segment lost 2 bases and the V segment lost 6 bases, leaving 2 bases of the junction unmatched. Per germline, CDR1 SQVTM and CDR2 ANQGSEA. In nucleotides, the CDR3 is TGCAGCGTAGGACAGGGTAACACTGAAGCTTTCTTT. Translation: CSVGQGNTEAFF.

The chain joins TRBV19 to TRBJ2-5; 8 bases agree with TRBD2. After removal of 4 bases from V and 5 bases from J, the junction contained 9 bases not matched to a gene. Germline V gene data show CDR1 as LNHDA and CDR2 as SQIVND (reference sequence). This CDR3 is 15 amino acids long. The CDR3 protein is CASSTLRGAEETQYF. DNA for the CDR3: TGTGCCAGTAGTACTCTGCGGGGGGCGGAGGAGACCCAGTACTTC.

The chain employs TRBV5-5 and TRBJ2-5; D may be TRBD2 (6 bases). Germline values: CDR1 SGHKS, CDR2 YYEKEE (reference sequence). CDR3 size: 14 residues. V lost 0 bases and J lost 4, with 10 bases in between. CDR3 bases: TGTGCCAGCAGCTTGGCCGTGGGGGGAGAGACCCAGTACTTC. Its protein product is CASSLAVGGETQYF.

The CDR3 is CASSVAMVPTDTQYF. As DNA, the CDR3 is TGTGCCAGCAGCGTAGCTATGGTTCCCACAGATACGCAGTATTTT. The chain uses TRBV9 and TRBJ2-3; no firm D call. Trimming removed 0 bases from V and 2 bases from J, with 10 bases in between. Germline V lookup: CDR1 SGDLS, CDR2 YYNGEE. The CDR3 is made up of 15 amino acids.

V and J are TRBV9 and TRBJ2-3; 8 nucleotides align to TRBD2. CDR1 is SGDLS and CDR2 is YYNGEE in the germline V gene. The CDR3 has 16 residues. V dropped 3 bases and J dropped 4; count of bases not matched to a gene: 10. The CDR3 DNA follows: TGTGCCAGCAGCGCGAAAGCGGGAGTGGGGCCAGATACGCAGTATTTT. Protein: CASSAKAGVGPDTQYF.

The CDR3 region is CASSFETGGYEQYF. The CDR3 nucleotides are TGTGCCAGCAGTTTTGAGACAGGGGGATACGAGCAGTACTTC. The chain has TRBV27 and TRBJ2-5; 9 nucleotides match TRBD1. The J call may be wrong; the DNA end is better matched by TRBJ2-7. CDR3 length equals 14 residues. Germline CDR1 and CDR2: MNHEY and SMNVEV (reference sequence).

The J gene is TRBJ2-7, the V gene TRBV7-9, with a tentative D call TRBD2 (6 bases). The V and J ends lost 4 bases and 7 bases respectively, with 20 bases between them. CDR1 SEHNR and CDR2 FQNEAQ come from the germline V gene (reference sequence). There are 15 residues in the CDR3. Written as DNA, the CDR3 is TGTGCCAGCAGCTCCCTTCTCGGGACTTCAGGAGAGCAGTACTTC. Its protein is CASSSLLGTSGEQYF.

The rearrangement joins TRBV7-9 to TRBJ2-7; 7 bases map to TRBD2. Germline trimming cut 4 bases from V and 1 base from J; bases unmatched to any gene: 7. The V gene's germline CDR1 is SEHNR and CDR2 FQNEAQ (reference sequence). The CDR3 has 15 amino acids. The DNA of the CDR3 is TGTGCCAGCAGCTCACCGGGGAGGGCATCCTACGAGCAGTACTTC. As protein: CASSSPGRASYEQYF. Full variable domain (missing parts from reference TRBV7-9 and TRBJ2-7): DTGVSQNPRHKITKRGQNVTFRCDPISEHNRLYWYRQTLGQGPEFLTYFQNEAQLEKSRLLSDRFSAERPKGSFSTLEIQRTEQGDSAMYLCASSSPGRASYEQYFGPGTRLTVT.

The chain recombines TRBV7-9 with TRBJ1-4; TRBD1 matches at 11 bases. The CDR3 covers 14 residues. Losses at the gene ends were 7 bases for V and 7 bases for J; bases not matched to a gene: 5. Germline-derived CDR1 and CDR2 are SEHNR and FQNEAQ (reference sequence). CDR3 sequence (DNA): TGTGCCAGCACCCCTGGGACAGGGGGTGAAAAACTGTTTTTT. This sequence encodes CASTPGTGGEKLFF. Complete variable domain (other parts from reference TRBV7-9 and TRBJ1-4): DTGVSQNPRHKITKRGQNVTFRCDPISEHNRLYWYRQTLGQGPEFLTYFQNEAQLEKSRLLSDRFSAERPKGSFSTLEIQRTEQGDSAMYLCASTPGTGGEKLFFGSGTQLSVL.

CDR3 residues: CASNRQGGNYGYTF. In DNA, the CDR3 is TGTGCCAGCAACAGACAGGGGGGCAACTATGGCTACACCTTC. The rearrangement uses TRBV6-5 and TRBJ1-2; 9 bases are shared with TRBD1. Germline loops: CDR1 MNHEY, CDR2 SVGAGI. The CDR3 has 14 residues. V lost 7 bases and J lost 2; bases outside the gene matches: 5.